These 9 T cell receptor beta chains came from one sample sequenced in a study of vaccination and CD4 T cells after COVID-19. Scientists ran DNA taken from cultured CD4+ T cells through the Oncomine TCR Beta short-read assay for sequencing. TCRdb reprocessed the PCR reads via MiXCR and lists one record per CDR3 protein. The repertoire holds roughly 15,000 distinct CDR3 sequences, with about 55% as singletons. Treatment of the sample: roughly 10-day PBMC culture with coronavirus spike peptide pools or control peptides (ViraFEST assay). Their cognate antigens are unknown. Sequenced input: CD4+ T cells from blood, cultured in vitro. The receptors originated from a human donor who had recovered from COVID-19.

This clonotype was detected only a few times. This CDR3 reads CSARVSSHYGYTF. The CDR3 DNA reads as TGCAGTGCTAGAGTTAGTAGTCACTATGGCTACACCTTC. The V and J genes are TRBV20-1 and TRBJ1-2; D uncertain. This CDR3 region has 13 residues. Trimming took off 1 base at V and 3 bases at J, with 9 bases between the two ends. Germline-derived CDR1 and CDR2 are DFQATT and SNEGSKA (reference sequence).

This sequence joins TRBV7-9 and TRBJ1-1, with no clear D. V was pared by 0 bases and J by 6 bases, with 11 bases between. The CDR3 has 14 amino acids. Germline CDR1 and CDR2: SEHNR and FQNEAQ (reference sequence). This chain's CDR3 is CASSLAEAVAEAFF. DNA of the CDR3: TGTGCCAGCAGCTTAGCGGAGGCAGTCGCTGAAGCTTTCTTT.

This clonotype was detected only once. The chain recombines TRBV19 with TRBJ1-3; D remains ambiguous. Germline V CDR1 and CDR2: LNHDA, SQIVND (reference sequence). The V end lost 1 base, the J end lost 0 bases, and 7 bases lay between the germline ends. The CDR3 covers 15 residues. The CDR3 DNA is TGTGCCAGTAGTATAGTAACGACCTCTGGAAACACCATATATTTT. This encodes CASSIVTTSGNTIYF.

This clonotype appeared a few times. The rearrangement links TRBV28 to TRBJ1-3, with D maybe TRBD1 (5 bases). The germline V and J ends were trimmed by 3 bases and 3 bases, with 12 bases remaining between them. Germline V gives CDR1 MDHEN, CDR2 SYDVKM. The CDR3 totals 15 residues. The CDR3 DNA follows: TGTGCCAGCAGTTTGGCGGGGACGGGTGGAAACACCATATATTTT. It yields the protein CASSLAGTGGNTIYF. Using reference TRBV28 and TRBJ1-3 for the parts outside the CDR3, the full variable domain is DVKVTQSSRYLVKRTGEKVFLECVQDMDHENMFWYRQDPGLGLRLIYFSYDVKMKEKGDIPEGYSVSREKKERFSLILESASTNQTSMYLCASSLAGTGGNTIYFGEGSWLTVV.

This clonotype was counted only a few times. The chain employs TRBV6-1 and TRBJ1-1; D might be TRBD1 (6 bases). Trimming took 6 bases from V and 10 from J, leaving 18 bases between them. Germline V gives CDR1 MNHNS, CDR2 SASEGT. CDR3 length: 13 residues. DNA of the CDR3: TGTGCCAGCAGAATGGGGGCTGACCCGGTAGCTTTCTTT. Translated: CASRMGADPVAFF.

The genes are TRBV20-1 and TRBJ2-7; D is unresolved. The CDR3 length is 11 residues. Germline V gene sequence: CDR1 DFQATT, CDR2 SNEGSKA (reference sequence). Between the trimmed V and J ends, which lost 3 bases and 4 bases, there was a span of 7 bases. The CDR3 loop is CSASGRYEQYF. The CDR3 DNA reads TGCAGTGCTAGTGGCAGGTACGAGCAGTACTTC.

V and J are TRBV2 and TRBJ2-2; weak D call: TRBD2 (6 bases). V was shortened by 7 bases and J by 3 bases, with 12 bases between the two germline ends. The CDR3 covers 14 residues. The germline V gene encodes CDR1 SNHLY and CDR2 FYNNEI. The CDR3 spells CASTGVGHTGELFF. CDR3 coding DNA: TGTGCCAGCACGGGAGTGGGCCACACCGGGGAGCTGTTTTTT.

The J gene is TRBJ2-7, the V gene TRBV5-1; 7 nucleotides line up with TRBD2. The CDR3 totals 13 residues. Trimming removed 3 bases from V and 7 bases from J; junction bases left unmatched: 7. CDR1 and CDR2 from the germline V gene are SGHRS and YFSETQ. The DNA for the CDR3 is TGCGCCAGCAGCTCCTCCAAAGCGGGGGAGCAGTACTTC. The encoded protein is CASSSSKAGEQYF.

The chain has TRBV10-3 and TRBJ2-5; possible D gene TRBD1, 5 bases. This CDR3 comprises 12 residues. Trimming cost V 3 bases and J 4 bases, with 6 bases left between them. The germline gives CDR1 ENHRY, CDR2 SYGVKD. The CDR3 sequence: CAISEGAETQYF. CDR3 nucleotides: TGTGCCATCAGTGAAGGGGCAGAGACCCAGTACTTC.